The source of this T cell receptor (beta chain) is a study of blood T cells in healthy people across ages (dated by TCRdb to between 2015 and 2017). For context, the study as a whole: In model experiments, template switching captured about one uniquely barcoded TCR beta cDNA molecule for every two T cells. Age-related changes in TCR beta repertoire diversity were measured in the study by deep sequencing normalized with unique cDNA molecular identifiers. The donors were split into four age groups: young (average about 15 years), middle-aged (roughly 39), aged (over 55) and long-lived (under 90). To avoid experimental bias, donors of different ages were randomly spread across the sequencing lanes. For two donors (one aged 18 to 29 and one aged 80 or older), the study analyzed two additional independent replicas of 1 million unique cDNA reads from the same blood draw.

Receptors were amplified or captured by 5' RACE. Instrument on record: Illumina HiSeq 2500. A second PCR of about 7 to 12 cycles was run with a J-beta primer mix and a sample-barcoded 5' primer. A template-switch 5' adaptor carrying 12 random nucleotides introduced a unique molecular identifier onto each TCR beta cDNA molecule. At least 2.5 million CDR3-containing paired-end reads were obtained from each sample. First-strand cDNA was synthesized from all RNA with the Mint cDNA synthesis kit, primed by a TRBC-specific oligonucleotide. Following uracil-DNA glycosylase treatment, all cDNA underwent a first 18-cycle PCR with the universal primers M1SS and BC2_uni_R. The authors processed their data as follows. Each sample was normalized by randomly selecting 1 million high-quality reads, each carrying a distinct molecular identifier. Reads sharing molecular identifiers were discarded rather than binned into consensus sequences. MiTCR, run with a Q25 quality threshold and the strictest error-elimination algorithm, handled CDR3 identification, clonotype clustering and error correction. A nonparametric unseen species model with Euler transformation was used to estimate a lower bound on total TCR beta diversity. The public sequencing data were trimmed at Q25 with fastp and processed into clonotypes with MiXCR by TCRdb, which kept only in-frame beta chains. Rows are combined by CDR3 protein, so each entry shows the most common genes and DNA. The authors' filters were not applied to this entry. The sample table holds roughly 680,000 distinct CDR3 sequences, of which 40% to 65% were seen once. The ten most abundant clones make up about 14% of the sample.

The approximately 41 donors, aged 6 to 90 years, were systemically healthy Caucasian individuals from Russia. Each donor gave 8 to 10 milliliters of peripheral blood, collected into EDTA-treated Vacutainer tubes. Ficoll-Paque density-gradient centrifugation was used to isolate PBMCs, with at least 7 million per sample. Trizol reagent was used to extract total RNA from the PBMCs, yielding at least 5 micrograms per sample. For every donor, an aliquot of PBMCs went through flow cytometry to measure the percentages of naive CD45RAhigh/CD27high T cells. Regarding this clonotype: Its antigen is still unknown. Nothing much larger sits one base from this clone, and base qualities are not available.

Study-wide findings and limitations: Because donor CMV infection status was unknown, age-related changes in expanded clonotypes were potentially confounded. There was a strong correlation between observed TCR beta diversity and the percentage of naive T cells measured by flow cytometry. The long-lived group showed more naive CD4+ T cells, fewer expanded clones and increased TCR diversity than the aged group, suggesting age selection. As age increased, observed TCR beta diversity per million T cells dropped in a roughly linear way, and a significant reduction was already evident by age approximately 40. Conclusive comparison of naive and antigen-experienced compartments was prevented by the profiling of bulk unsorted PBMCs. Estimates of total diversity based on one million sequenced T cells were regarded as lower bounds and as underestimates.

The CDR3 starts with the cysteine, ends with the phenylalanine, and has 17 residues. Only the CDR3 DNA stays, 51 bases, in frame from base 1. CDR1 and CDR2 were assigned from the germline V gene as MGHRA and YSYEKL. V is pruned by 4 bases and J by 7 bases, leaving 8 bases of the junction without a gene match. The chain joins TRBV4-1 to TRBJ2-1; 15 central nucleotides agree with TRBD2. The receptor comes from a woman of 80 years or more in good health. Sequencing used blood. The DNA sequence is TGCGCCAGCAGCCTCAGTCGGACTAGCGGGGGGGTAAATGAGCAGTTCTTC. Translated, it gives CASSLSRTSGGVNEQFF.